The clone carrying this TCR beta chain was seen ten or more times. Its cognate antigen is unknown. Time point described: sample taken at primary tumor resection. Tumor, nontumor lung or frozen PBMC supplied whole RNA, sequenced without sorting. The data were obtained in a study of spatial heterogeneity in lung cancer. Notes on the study in general: Counts of expanded alpha and beta TCRs within tumors tracked the tumor nonsynonymous mutation count.

TCRdb itself ran the 5' RACE reads through MiXCR, one entry per CDR3 protein. The sample has fewer than 20,000 distinct CDR3 sequences; roughly 7% are singletons. Germline CDR1 is SGDLS and CDR2 is YYNGEE. The CDR3 spans 13 residues. Trimming took off 0 bases at V and 2 bases at J, with 5 bases between the two ends. This material consisted of lung tumor tissue, taken at surgery. The J gene is TRBJ2-5, the V gene TRBV9; D unresolved. The receptor was isolated from a female donor with early-stage non-small cell lung cancer. The CDR3 nucleotides are TGTGCCAGCAGCGTAGCAACACAAGAGACCCAGTACTTC. This sequence encodes CASSVATQETQYF.